A selection of T cell receptor beta chains follows, all from one sample in a study of long-term antiretroviral therapy in people with HIV. TCRdb's copy holds only in-frame clones and misses some; the assay was immunoSEQ multiplex PCR. The sample consists of tens of thousands of clones, about four fifths of them appearing once. The sample here was unsorted PBMCs, taken 0.4 years before starting antiretroviral therapy. These receptors came from a man younger than 35 with HIV. The CDR3 runs from the conserved cysteine through the conserved F or W. A D gene is named only where the DNA matches it firmly. Rows may omit the clone size; those that give it use once, few, many or a size class.

v_gene: TRBV30; d_gene: NA; j_gene: TRBJ1-1; abundance: few; CDR3nt: TGTGCCTGGATCCGTGGGAACACTGAAGCTTTCTTT; CDR3aa: CAWIRGNTEAFF
v_gene: TRBV10-1; d_gene: NA; j_gene: TRBJ2-3; abundance: NA; CDR3nt: TGCGCCAGCAGTGAGCTCGTCCTGAAATCTAGCACAGATACGCAGTATTTT; CDR3aa: CASSELVLKSSTDTQYF
v_gene: TRBV2; d_gene: NA; j_gene: TRBJ1-4; abundance: NA; CDR3nt: TGTGCCAGCACCAAGGGCAATGAAAAACTGTTTTTT; CDR3aa: CASTKGNEKLFF
v_gene: TRBV7-3; d_gene: NA; j_gene: TRBJ1-1; abundance: few; CDR3nt: TGTGCCAGCAGCTTAGCAGGACCCAACACTGAAGCTTTCTTT; CDR3aa: CASSLAGPNTEAFF
v_gene: TRBV6-4; d_gene: NA; j_gene: TRBJ2-6; abundance: NA; CDR3nt: TGTGCCAGCAGTGACTCAGGCGCAGGGGCCAACGTCCTGACTTTC; CDR3aa: CASSDSGAGANVLTF
v_gene: TRBV7-9; d_gene: TRBD1; j_gene: TRBJ1-2; abundance: few; CDR3nt: TGTGCCAGCAGGCCCACATTAGACAGGGTGATAAGCTACACCTTC; CDR3aa: CASRPTLDRVISYTF
v_gene: TRBV6-6; d_gene: NA; j_gene: TRBJ2-7; abundance: NA; CDR3nt: TGTGCCACAATTGGGGGGAACTACGAGCAGTACTTC; CDR3aa: CATIGGNYEQYF
v_gene: TRBV5-4; d_gene: TRBD1; j_gene: TRBJ1-1; abundance: NA; CDR3nt: TGTGCCAGCAGCTTGGATGCAGGGGGCGGTACTGAAGCTTTCTTT; CDR3aa: CASSLDAGGGTEAFF
v_gene: TRBV29-1; d_gene: NA; j_gene: TRBJ1-2; abundance: NA; CDR3nt: TGCAGCGTTGACTATGAGCGGGGTGGCTACACCTTC; CDR3aa: CSVDYERGGYTF
v_gene: TRBV6-6; d_gene: TRBD2; j_gene: TRBJ2-5; abundance: NA; CDR3nt: TGTGCCAGCGGGAGGGCCGGGACCTTAGAGACCCAGTACTTC; CDR3aa: CASGRAGTLETQYF
v_gene: TRBV25-1; d_gene: NA; j_gene: TRBJ2-2; abundance: NA; CDR3nt: TGTGCCAGCCGCATATATGAAGGAAACACCGGGGAGCTGTTTTTT; CDR3aa: CASRIYEGNTGELFF
v_gene: TRBV27; d_gene: TRBD2; j_gene: TRBJ2-5; abundance: NA; CDR3nt: TGTGCCAGCAGCGGACTAGCCGACAAAGAGACCCAGTACTTC; CDR3aa: CASSGLADKETQYF
v_gene: TRBV27; d_gene: TRBD1; j_gene: TRBJ1-5; abundance: few; CDR3nt: TGTGCCAGCTGGACGTCAGGGGGCGGAGGTCAGCCCCAGCATTTT; CDR3aa: CASWTSGGGGQPQHF
v_gene: TRBV30; d_gene: NA; j_gene: TRBJ1-1; abundance: NA; CDR3nt: TGTGCCTGGGGGGACGTGGGGACTGAAGCTTTCTTT; CDR3aa: CAWGDVGTEAFF
v_gene: TRBV9; d_gene: TRBD1; j_gene: TRBJ2-7; abundance: NA; CDR3nt: TGTGCCAGCAGCTCACAACTAGGGACAGGGGACACCTACGCCGAGCAGTACTTC; CDR3aa: CASSSQLGTGDTYAEQYF
v_gene: TRBV7-2; d_gene: NA; j_gene: TRBJ1-3; abundance: NA; CDR3nt: TGTGCCAGCAGCTTATGGGGGGGGCGTAGAGGAAACACCATATATTTT; CDR3aa: CASSLWGGRRGNTIYF
v_gene: TRBV15; d_gene: TRBD1; j_gene: TRBJ2-5; abundance: NA; CDR3nt: TGTGCCACCAGCAGATTGGGGACAGTTCGTCTAAACCAAGAGACCCAGTACTTC; CDR3aa: CATSRLGTVRLNQETQYF